This T cell receptor beta chain was sequenced during a study of blood T cell repertoires in COVID-19. Whole-study context: Collection of acute and convalescent COVID-19 samples took place in the United States, Italy and Spain.

From germline, CDR1 is SEHNR and CDR2 FQNEAQ (reference sequence). The CDR3 loop spans 17 amino acids. After removal of 4 bases from V and 4 bases from J, the junction contained 14 bases not matched to a gene. Authors' processing steps: Reference gene primer amplification in the assay estimated nucleated cell counts. This table comes from immunoSEQ multiplex PCR, and its TCRdb copy is limited to in-frame clones, with some not included. The V and J calls and the clone size are those of that table, but D and trimming were determined from the DNA. The table shows roughly 65,000 clones, with over 85% occurring only once.

This sequence was found in a man between 65 and 85 years old with active COVID-19. The J gene is TRBJ2-5, the V gene TRBV7-9; 8 nucleotides agree with TRBD2. Sample: peripheral blood. The CDR3 is CASSSGRISGVGETQYF. The DNA of the CDR3 is TGTGCCAGCAGCTCTGGTCGGATTAGCGGGGTAGGAGAGACCCAGTACTTC.